One and the same sample provided the 2 T cell receptor beta chains below, sequenced in a study of OX40 agonist ivuxolimab in advanced cancers. Using immunoSEQ multiplex PCR, the repertoire was profiled, and TCRdb retains in-frame clones only, with some absent. The sample yields more than 55,000 clones, roughly 90% seen once. Specimen: CD4+ or CD8+ T cells sorted from blood, collected in a trial of the OX40 agonist ivuxolimab. The receptor set was obtained from an adult with an advanced solid tumor such as melanoma, head and neck, liver or kidney cancer.

The V and J genes are TRBV19 and TRBJ1-5, with a weak D call TRBD1 (6 bases). With 7 bases removed from V and 6 bases from J, the gap between germline ends came to 22 bases. This CDR3 has 16 amino acids. CDR1 and CDR2 (germline): LNHDA, SQIVND (reference sequence). The CDR3 sequence is CASMGVGAPNSQPQHF. The CDR3 DNA reads TGTGCCAGTATGGGAGTGGGGGCCCCAAATTCTCAGCCCCAGCATTTT. The full variable domain, its missing parts supplied by reference TRBV19 and TRBJ1-5, is DGGITQSPKYLFRKEGQNVTLSCEQNLNHDAMYWYRQDPGQGLRLIYYSQIVNDFQKGDIAEGYSVSREKKESFPLTVTSAQKNPTAFYLCASMGVGAPNSQPQHFGDGTRLSIL.

V is TRBV5-1 and J is TRBJ1-5; unclear D gene. The germline V gene has CDR1 SGHRS and CDR2 YFSETQ. The CDR3 length is 15 residues. Trimming shortened V by 0 bases and J by 0 bases, and 7 bases separated the two germline ends. The CDR3 region has the DNA TGCGCCAGCAGCTTGGGCGGAAATAGCAATCAGCCCCAGCATTTT. Translating gives CASSLGGNSNQPQHF.